Listed here is a single T cell receptor beta chain. No antigen is known for it. This entry comes from a study of immune evolution from preneoplasia to lung adenocarcinoma. Study-level results: Clonality was highest in normal lung, lower in later-stage lesions apparently.

Each case's diagnosis was confirmed by two pathologists on H&E. In germline, CDR1 is SGHTA, CDR2 FQGTGA. After removal of 5 bases from V and 2 bases from J, the junction contained 7 bases not matched to a gene. This CDR3 has 15 amino acids. This table comes from immunoSEQ multiplex PCR, and its TCRdb copy is limited to in-frame clones, with some not included. This sample has 8,000 to 10,000 clones, with around four fifths found just once. The chain is built from TRBV7-3 and TRBJ2-3; 7 nucleotides match TRBD2. Input material: FFPE lung adenocarcinoma in situ tissue. This TCR was recovered from a person aged 55-80 years with lung adenocarcinoma. The CDR3 nucleotides read TGTGCCAGCAGCCAAACTAGCGCCTACACAGATACGCAGTATTTT. Its translation: CASSQTSAYTDTQYF.